Shown below are 15 T cell receptor beta chains from a single sample sequenced in a study of CD8+ T cells in alopecia areata. Extracted RNA was reverse transcribed, and the resulting cDNA served as sequencing template. The table came from immunoSEQ multiplex PCR; TCRdb's copy has only in-frame clones and leaves some out. Here the sample spans about 110,000 clones, roughly 59% being singletons. Sequencing was carried out using CD8+ T cells sorted from blood. These receptors all come from a human donor in good health.

The CDR3 sequence is CASSQGNWACGYTF. CDR3 coding DNA: TGTGCCAGCAGCCAAGGAAACTGGGCCTGTGGCTACACCTTC. The gene calls are TRBV14 and TRBJ1-2; D is undetermined. Germline CDR1 is SGHDN and CDR2 is FVKESK. This CDR3 has 14 residues. The V gene lost 1 base and the J gene lost 7 bases, with 13 bases spanning the gap.

As for this clone: This sample also contains other DNA sequences that code for the same CDR3. The chain is built from TRBV27 and TRBJ2-7; TRBD1 matches at 7 bases. The CDR3 sequence is 13 residues long. Germline values: CDR1 MNHEY, CDR2 SMNVEV (reference sequence). Germline trimming cut 5 bases from V and 0 bases from J; bases unmatched to any gene: 1. As DNA, the CDR3 is TGTGCCAGCAGTCGGGACAGCTCCTACGAGCAGTACTTC. Translating it yields CASSRDSSYEQYF.

This clone has only a few counts. CDR3 amino acids: CATSAGVSYEQYF. CDR3 sequence (DNA): TGTGCCACCAGCGCAGGGGTGTCCTACGAGCAGTACTTC. The chain recombines TRBV15 with TRBJ2-7; TRBD1 is a possible D gene (6 bases). The CDR3 is 13 amino acids. The V gene's germline CDR1 is LNHNV and CDR2 YYDKDF (reference sequence). Trimming pared 5 bases from V and 1 base from J, leaving 9 bases between.

This clone was detected only a few times. The sample holds other DNA sequences that translate to the same CDR3. This chain connects TRBV9 to TRBJ2-3, with 8 bases matching TRBD2. V shed 0 bases and J 0 bases; nucleotides not matched to a gene: 0. The CDR3 consists of 15 residues. Per germline, CDR1 SGDLS and CDR2 YYNGEE. The CDR3 protein is CASSVGGGSTDTQYF. CDR3 coding DNA: TGTGCCAGCAGCGTAGGCGGGGGGAGCACAGATACGCAGTATTTT.

This chain connects TRBV7-2 to TRBJ2-7; a weak D match, TRBD2 (5 bases). The CDR3 totals 15 residues. Looked up from germline, CDR1 is SGHTA and CDR2 is FQGNSA. Trimming stripped 5 bases from V and 1 base from J, with 15 bases between. CDR3 sequence (DNA): TGTGCCAGCAGCCCCCGGGGTAGCAGATCCTACGAGCAGTACTTC. Translated, it gives CASSPRGSRSYEQYF.

The CDR3 here is CASSLLYPGQGKGEAFF. The CDR3 DNA follows: TGTGCCAGCAGCTTACTCTATCCGGGACAGGGGAAAGGGGAAGCTTTCTTT. The chain joins TRBV5-6 to TRBJ1-1; 10 bases align to TRBD1. The CDR3 contains 17 residues. V lost 2 bases to trimming and J lost 8 bases; unmatched junction nucleotides: 15. The germline V gene encodes CDR1 SGHDT and CDR2 YYEEEE.

J is TRBJ2-7 and V is TRBV30; D not resolved. Trimming left V 2 bases short and J 5 bases short, with 13 bases between. Germline CDR1 reads GTSNPN; CDR2 reads SVGIG (reference sequence). The CDR3 length is 13 residues. For the CDR3, the DNA is TGTGCCTGGAGTTTGGGCGCGTCTAACGAGCAGTACTTC. This gives the protein CAWSLGASNEQYF.

On this clone: The junction differs from germline at one of its ends, possibly a read error. The rearrangement links TRBV18 to TRBJ2-7; D gene unclear. The CDR3 is 14 residues long. In germline, CDR1 is KGHSH, CDR2 LQKENI. CDR3 DNA sequence: TGTGCCAGCTCAGACCCTAAGCAAGGCTACCAGCAGTACTTC. Translating gives CASSDPKQGYQQYF.

This clone turned up a few times. The chain uses TRBV5-4 and TRBJ2-2; D is perhaps TRBD1 (5 bases). Germline V gene sequence: CDR1 SGHNT, CDR2 YYREEE (reference sequence). This CDR3 region has 16 residues. With 2 bases removed from V and 3 bases from J, the gap between germline ends came to 14 bases. CDR3 sequence: CASSFRMGPDTGELFF. CDR3 in DNA: TGTGCCAGCAGCTTCAGGATGGGGCCAGACACCGGGGAGCTGTTTTTT.

Only one count was recorded for this clone. The chain couples TRBV6-4 to TRBJ1-2; TRBD1 is a possible D gene (5 bases). This CDR3 comprises 13 residues. V shed 9 bases and J shed 4 bases, with 15 bases lying between them. Germline assignment: CDR1 MRHNA and CDR2 SNTAGT. This CDR3 reads CARCREVGYGYTF. Written as DNA, the CDR3 is TGTGCCAGGTGCAGGGAGGTTGGCTATGGCTACACCTTC.

This clone was detected only once. This rearrangement joins TRBV12-5 to TRBJ1-1, with D tentatively TRBD1 (5 bases). Germline V CDR1 and CDR2: LGHNT, FRNRAP. The CDR3 loop spans 10 amino acids. For the CDR3, the DNA is TGTGGAGGGGCATCTCCTGAAGCTTTCTTT. Translation: CGGASPEAFF.

The chain couples TRBV7-9 to TRBJ2-3; no firm D call. V was shortened by 1 base and J by 3 bases, with 2 bases between the two germline ends. The CDR3 loop spans 12 amino acids. CDR1 is SEHNR, CDR2 FQNEAQ, per germline (reference sequence). The CDR3 DNA is TGTGCCAGCAGCTTAGAAACAGATACGCAGTATTTT. This gives the protein CASSLETDTQYF. The full variable domain, with the rest looked up from reference TRBV7-9 and TRBJ2-3, is DTGVSQNPRHKITKRGQNVTFRCDPISEHNRLYWYRQTLGQGPEFLTYFQNEAQLEKSRLLSDRFSAERPKGSFSTLEIQRTEQGDSAMYLCASSLETDTQYFGPGTRLTVL.

The chain is built from TRBV28 and TRBJ1-5; 9 positions agree with TRBD1. The CDR3 is 16 residues long. CDR1 is MDHEN and CDR2 is SYDVKM in the germline V gene. Trimming at V came to 4 bases and at J to 8 bases, leaving 12 bases not matched to a gene. CDR3: CASSWNEQGAWEPQHF. CDR3 sequence (DNA): TGTGCCAGCAGTTGGAATGAACAGGGGGCTTGGGAGCCCCAGCATTTT. Together with reference TRBV28 and TRBJ1-5, the CDR3 gives the full variable domain: DVKVTQSSRYLVKRTGEKVFLECVQDMDHENMFWYRQDPGLGLRLIYFSYDVKMKEKGDIPEGYSVSREKKERFSLILESASTNQTSMYLCASSWNEQGAWEPQHFGDGTRLSIL.

The genes are TRBV7-9 and TRBJ2-3; no definite D call. Trimming removed 1 base from V and 4 bases from J, with 12 bases in between. This CDR3 is built from 15 residues. Per the germline V gene, CDR1 is SEHNR and CDR2 is FQNEAQ (reference sequence). The CDR3 coding sequence is TGTGCCAGCAGCTTAGGTTGGGCTAGAGCAGATACGCAGTATTTT. Translating it yields CASSLGWARADTQYF.

This chain joins TRBV9 and TRBJ1-2; weak D call: TRBD1 (5 bases). Trimming removed 3 bases from V and 0 bases from J, with 18 bases in between. CDR1 SGDLS and CDR2 YYNGEE come from the germline V gene. CDR3 length equals 17 residues. Written as DNA, the CDR3 is TGTGCCAGCAGCGCACAATCCGGGGCCTCGTCTAACTATGGCTACACCTTC. Translated: CASSAQSGASSNYGYTF.